Listed here are 6 T cell receptor beta chains from one sample, sequenced in a study of blood T cell repertoires in COVID-19. Measured with immunoSEQ multiplex PCR; TCRdb has only the in-frame clones, and not every one. In the table there are 200,000 to 300,000 clones, 88% of which are singletons. What was sequenced was peripheral blood. The receptors originated from a human donor in a cohort sampled during active COVID-19.

This clone was found a few times. The V gene is TRBV18, the J gene TRBJ2-1, with D unresolved. The germline V gene encodes CDR1 KGHSH and CDR2 LQKENI. The CDR3 spans 11 residues. V was trimmed by 6 bases and J by 6 bases, leaving 6 bases between them. CDR3 bases: TGTGCCAGCTCCCAGTCCAATGAGCAGTTCTTC. It translates to CASSQSNEQFF.

The chain joins TRBV19 to TRBJ2-4; 9 bases are a match to TRBD1. This CDR3 is 16 amino acids long. Germline values: CDR1 LNHDA, CDR2 SQIVND (reference sequence). Germline trimming cut 5 bases from V and 1 base from J; bases unmatched to any gene: 6. The CDR3 sequence is CASSPPQGAAKNIQYF. In DNA, the CDR3 is TGTGCCAGTAGTCCCCCACAGGGGGCGGCCAAAAACATTCAGTACTTC. The full variable domain, in which reference TRBV19 and TRBJ2-4 provide the parts outside the CDR3, is DGGITQSPKYLFRKEGQNVTLSCEQNLNHDAMYWYRQDPGQGLRLIYYSQIVNDFQKGDIAEGYSVSREKKESFPLTVTSAQKNPTAFYLCASSPPQGAAKNIQYFGAGTRLSVL.

The V call is TRBV6-5, the J call TRBJ2-1, with a possible D match to TRBD1 (6 bases). V was clipped by 7 bases and J by 5 bases, with 18 bases between them. Germline V gene lookup returns CDR1 MNHEY and CDR2 SVGAGI. This CDR3 spans 15 amino acids. Written as DNA, the CDR3 is TGTGCCAGCACTAGAGACAGGTCAAGGGACAATGAGCAGTTCTTC. It yields the protein CASTRDRSRDNEQFF.

The chain recombines TRBV28 with TRBJ2-7; 14 bases match TRBD2. The CDR3 is 16 residues long. V dropped 3 bases and J dropped 3; count of bases not matched to a gene: 4. Germline CDR1 reads MDHEN; CDR2 reads SYDVKM. Written as DNA, the CDR3 is TGTGCCAGCAGTTTCCAGGGACTAGCGGGAGTCTACGAGCAGTACTTC. Translation: CASSFQGLAGVYEQYF.

The gene calls are TRBV11-2 and TRBJ1-1, with 7 bases identical to TRBD1. Germline values: CDR1 SGHAT, CDR2 FQNNGV. V dropped 2 bases and J dropped 8; count of bases not matched to a gene: 8. The length of the CDR3 is 14 residues. Here the CDR3 reads CASSLPGTAREAFF. CDR3 bases: TGTGCCAGCAGCTTACCCGGGACAGCGAGAGAAGCTTTCTTT.

The CDR3, as DNA: TGTGCCAGTAAAGACCAGGAAACCTATAATTCACCCCTCCACTTT. This sequence encodes CASKDQETYNSPLHF. The gene calls are TRBV19 and TRBJ1-6; no clear D. Germline-derived CDR1 and CDR2 are LNHDA and SQIVND (reference sequence). V lost 7 bases, J lost 2 bases, and 12 bases lay in between. This CDR3 has 15 amino acids.